Listed below are T cell receptor beta chains from one sample, sequenced in a study of siplizumab effects on memory and regulatory T cells. Sequencing was performed with immunoSEQ multiplex PCR; in TCRdb, only in-frame clones are kept and a portion is missing. Of about 72,000 clones in the sample, about 90% are singletons; the top ten hold about 27%. The specimen sequenced was CD8+ T cells sorted from blood. The receptors originated from a human donor in good health. CDR3s include the opening cysteine and the closing phenylalanine or tryptophan. The D gene is left open where the match is weak. Part of the rows lack a size; the others show once, few, many or a class for expanded clones.

D	size	V	J	length	CDR3	DNA
TRBD1	-	TRBV25-1	TRBJ2-7	14	CASSEVGQDYEQYF	TGTGCCAGCAGTGAAGTCGGACAGGACTACGAGCAGTACTTC
TRBD2	-	TRBV9	TRBJ2-5	16	CASSLGLAGPGETQYF	TGTGCCAGCAGCTTAGGACTAGCGGGACCCGGGGAGACCCAGTACTTC
-	-	TRBV11-3	TRBJ2-2	14	CASSSYDGHGELFF	TGTGCCAGCAGCTCTTACGACGGACACGGGGAGCTGTTTTTT
TRBD1	-	TRBV28	TRBJ1-1	17	CASTGTGGFGWNTEAFF	TGTGCCAGCACTGGGACAGGGGGCTTCGGATGGAACACTGAAGCTTTCTTT
TRBD1	-	TRBV5-6	TRBJ1-5	15	CASSRRDREYQPQHF	TGTGCCAGCAGCCGCCGGGACAGGGAATATCAGCCCCAGCATTTT
-	-	TRBV10-3	TRBJ1-5	14	CASSKQGGDQPQHF	TGTGCCAGCAGTAAGCAGGGCGGCGATCAGCCCCAGCATTTT
-	-	TRBV5-6	TRBJ2-7	14	CASSSPKGSYEQYF	TGTGCCAGCAGCTCCCCGAAAGGCTCCTACGAGCAGTACTTC
TRBD2	-	TRBV7-9	TRBJ2-5	16	CASTMGSGRGEETQYF	TGTGCCAGCACCATGGGTAGCGGGAGGGGTGAGGAGACCCAGTACTTC
TRBD1	-	TRBV4-2	TRBJ2-2	17	CASSHRGQTTNTGELFF	TGTGCCAGCAGCCACCGGGGACAGACTACGAACACCGGGGAGCTGTTTTTT
-	-	TRBV29-1	TRBJ2-7	13	CSVEIQASYEQYF	TGCAGCGTTGAAATCCAGGCATCCTACGAGCAGTACTTC
-	once	TRBV4-1	TRBJ1-5	16	CASSQEGGPGNQPQHF	TGCGCCAGCAGCCAAGAGGGCGGGCCGGGCAATCAGCCCCAGCATTTT
-	few	TRBV28	TRBJ1-2	13	CASSGGFNYGYTF	TGTGCCAGCAGTGGAGGGTTTAACTATGGCTACACCTTC
TRBD1	-	TRBV5-1	TRBJ2-7	14	CASGSGQTSYEQYF	TGCGCCAGCGGATCGGGACAGACCTCCTACGAGCAGTACTTC
-	-	TRBV5-1	TRBJ2-1	14	CASSFGGAFDEQFF	TGCGCCAGCAGCTTCGGGGGAGCGTTTGATGAGCAGTTCTTC
TRBD2	-	TRBV7-6	TRBJ2-4	18	CASSLVAGIERAKNIQYF	TGTGCCAGCAGCTTAGTAGCGGGGATAGAAAGGGCCAAAAACATTCAGTACTTC
TRBD2	-	TRBV7-9	TRBJ2-5	14	CASSPPGGQETQYF	TGTGCCAGCAGCCCCCCCGGGGGGCAAGAGACCCAGTACTTC
-	-	TRBV6-1	TRBJ1-1	13	CASRLRGNTEAFF	TGTGCCAGCAGATTACGCGGAAACACTGAAGCTTTCTTT
-	many	TRBV27	TRBJ1-5	16	CASSLWGHSPNQPQHF	TGTGCCAGCAGTTTATGGGGACACAGTCCCAATCAGCCCCAGCATTTT
TRBD1	-	TRBV4-1	TRBJ1-5	15	CASSLGTDSNQPQHF	TGCGCCAGCAGCCTCGGGACAGATAGCAATCAGCCCCAGCATTTT
TRBD1	-	TRBV27	TRBJ2-6	16	CASSGTGGSGANVLTF	TGTGCCAGCAGTGGGACAGGGGGCTCTGGGGCCAACGTCCTGACTTTC
-	-	TRBV6-5	TRBJ2-7	12	CASSYSRDEQYF	TGTGCCAGCAGTTACTCGAGGGACGAGCAGTACTTC
-	-	TRBV27	TRBJ2-2	14	CASSDSLNTGELFF	TGTGCCAGTTCAGACAGTCTTAACACCGGGGAGCTGTTTTTT
-	-	TRBV7-9	TRBJ2-3	12	CASSHNTDTQYF	TGTGCCAGCAGCCACAACACAGATACGCAGTATTTT
-	-	TRBV12-2	TRBJ1-1	14	CASRFLDGNTEAFF	TGTGCAAGTCGCTTTCTAGACGGCAACACTGAAGCTTTCTTT
TRBD2	-	TRBV7-6	TRBJ2-1	16	CASSLAPGGGYNEQFF	TGTGCCAGCAGCTTAGCGCCGGGGGGAGGTTACAATGAGCAGTTCTTC
-	-	TRBV14	TRBJ1-2	13	CASSQDQGNGYTF	TGTGCCAGCAGCCAAGACCAAGGGAATGGCTACACCTTC
-	-	TRBV27	TRBJ2-7	15	CASSLEKQGSYEQYF	TGTGCCAGCAGTCTTGAGAAACAGGGATCCTACGAGCAGTACTTC
-	once	TRBV9	TRBJ1-2	15	CASSGLGVSSYGYTF	TGTGCCAGCAGCGGACTAGGGGTTTCCTCCTATGGCTACACCTTC
-	-	TRBV7-9	TRBJ2-5	14	CASSLRGARETQYF	TGTGCCAGCAGCCTTCGGGGGGCCCGGGAGACCCAGTACTTC
TRBD2	-	TRBV4-2	TRBJ2-7	18	CASSQEAPSGGAIYEQYF	TGTGCCAGCAGCCAAGAAGCTCCTAGCGGGGGGGCTATCTACGAGCAGTACTTC
-	-	TRBV5-8	TRBJ1-5	11	CASSLARVQHF	TGTGCCAGCAGCTTGGCCCGGGTCCAGCATTTT
-	-	TRBV9	TRBJ1-1	13	CASSVLTDAEAFF	TGTGCCAGCAGCGTTCTGACAGACGCTGAAGCTTTCTTT
-	-	TRBV2	TRBJ2-2	16	CASSGGIQTTSGELFF	TGTGCCAGCAGTGGAGGTATACAGACGACATCCGGGGAGCTGTTTTTT
-	-	TRBV9	TRBJ2-6	15	CASSVDGSGANVLTF	TGTGCCAGCAGCGTAGACGGTTCTGGGGCCAACGTCCTGACTTTC
-	-	TRBV11-3	TRBJ2-5	13	CASSLDLGETQYF	TGTGCCAGCAGCTTAGATCTCGGAGAGACCCAGTACTTC
-	once	TRBV14	TRBJ2-3	14	CASSQVAITDTQYF	TGTGCCAGCAGCCAAGTAGCAATCACAGATACGCAGTATTTT
-	-	TRBV7-9	TRBJ1-5	17	CASSLVGGADGNQPQHF	TGTGCCAGCAGCTTAGTAGGGGGGGCCGACGGAAATCAGCCCCAGCATTTT
-	-	TRBV6-4	TRBJ1-5	13	CASSDDSNQPQHF	TGTGCCAGCAGTGATGATAGCAATCAGCCCCAGCATTTT
-	-	TRBV19	TRBJ1-5	14	CASSIFSPHQPQHF	TGTGCCAGTAGTATTTTCAGCCCTCATCAGCCCCAGCATTTT
-	-	TRBV29-1	TRBJ1-2	10	CSVLRDGYTF	TGCAGCGTACTCAGGGACGGCTACACCTTC
TRBD2	-	TRBV6-5	TRBJ2-7	14	CASSYASGSYEQYF	TGTGCCAGCAGTTATGCTAGCGGCTCCTACGAGCAGTACTTC